Detailed here is one T cell receptor (beta chain). The antigen is not known. The data are from a study of Ad26.COV2.S vaccination and SARS-CoV-2 variants. Study-wide results and caveats: Breadth, reportedly substantial, characterized the spike-specific CD8+ and CD4+ T cell responses after vaccination.

Sequencing was performed with immunoSEQ multiplex PCR; in TCRdb, only in-frame clones are kept and a portion is missing. This table has about 420,000 clones, around 89% appearing once. Treatment here: approximately 18 received Ad26.COV2.S at low or high dose, single or two shots; 5 received placebo; per-sample allocation not given. Sampling occurred on day 63 after the first vaccine or placebo injection. As its vector, the vaccine had Ad26, which expressed Wuhan-strain SARS-CoV-2 spike. The germline V gene encodes CDR1 SGHTA and CDR2 FQGNSA. The length of the CDR3 is 15 residues. Trimming removed 6 bases from V and 3 bases from J; junction bases left unmatched: 7.

This rearrangement joins TRBV7-2 to TRBJ2-5, with 10 bases matching TRBD2. The sequencing here drew on peripheral blood, taken in a trial of Ad26.COV2.S vaccine versus placebo. The clonotype was recovered from a person between 18 and 65 years old who received the Ad26.COV2.S COVID-19 vaccine or a placebo. The CDR3 region is CASSWPGTSEETQYF. The CDR3 DNA follows: TGTGCCAGCAGTTGGCCCGGGACTAGCGAAGAGACCCAGTACTTC.